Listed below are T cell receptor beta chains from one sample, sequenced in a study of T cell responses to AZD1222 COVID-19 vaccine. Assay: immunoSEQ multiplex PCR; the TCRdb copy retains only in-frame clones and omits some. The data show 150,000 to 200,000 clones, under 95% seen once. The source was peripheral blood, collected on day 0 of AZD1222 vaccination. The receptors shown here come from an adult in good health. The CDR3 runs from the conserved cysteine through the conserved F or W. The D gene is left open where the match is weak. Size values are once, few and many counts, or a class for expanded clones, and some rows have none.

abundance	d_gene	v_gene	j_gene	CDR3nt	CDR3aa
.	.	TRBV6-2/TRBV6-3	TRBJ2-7	TGTGCCAGCAGTTACTCGAGGTACGAGCAGTACTTC	CASSYSRYEQYF
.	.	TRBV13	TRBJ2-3	TGTGCCAGCAGCTTAGGGGGGGTGGCAGATACGCAGTATTTT	CASSLGGVADTQYF
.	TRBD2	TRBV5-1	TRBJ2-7	TGCGCCAGCAGCTTAGGTGTAGCGGGGGGTAGCTCCTACGAGCAGTACTTC	CASSLGVAGGSSYEQYF
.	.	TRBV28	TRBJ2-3	TGTGCCAGCCGGAAGGGTCTAGTGGAAGATACGCAGTATTTT	CASRKGLVEDTQYF
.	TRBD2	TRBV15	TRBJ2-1	TGTGCCACCAGCAGATCTTTCTTAGCGGGAGGATCCTACAATGAGCAGTTCTTC	CATSRSFLAGGSYNEQFF
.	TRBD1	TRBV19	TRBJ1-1	TGTGCCAGTAGTCCCGGGACAGGGGGCTACACTGAAGCTTTCTTT	CASSPGTGGYTEAFF
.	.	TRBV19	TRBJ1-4	TGTGCCAGTAAAGAGAGGAACGTAAATGAAAAACTGTTTTTT	CASKERNVNEKLFF
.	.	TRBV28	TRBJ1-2	TGTGCCAGCTCCAGAAACTATGGCTACACCTTC	CASSRNYGYTF
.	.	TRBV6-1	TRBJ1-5	TGTGCCAGCAGTGAACCGGGGGGGTTAAGCAATCAGCCCCAGCATTTT	CASSEPGGLSNQPQHF
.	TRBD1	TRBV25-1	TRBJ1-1	TGTGCCAGCAGTGTGGGACAGGGGCGCGGCACTGAAGCTTTCTTT	CASSVGQGRGTEAFF
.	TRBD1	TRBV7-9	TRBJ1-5	TGTGCCAGCAGTCACAGGGGCGATAGCAATCAGCCCCAGCATTTT	CASSHRGDSNQPQHF
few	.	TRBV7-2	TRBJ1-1	TGTGCCAGCAGTTTGTGGACTGACAGGCGACTCTATGAAGCTTTCTTT	CASSLWTDRRLYEAFF
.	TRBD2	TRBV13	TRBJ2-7	TGTGCCAGCAGCCCTAGCGGGAAGAAGTACGAGCAGTACTTC	CASSPSGKKYEQYF
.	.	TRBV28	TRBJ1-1	TGTGCCAGCAGTGTCAGAACAGGATTGAGAACTGAAGCTTTCTTT	CASSVRTGLRTEAFF
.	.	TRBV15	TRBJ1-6	TGTGCCACCACCGAGGACGGTTGGGGTAATTCACCCCTCCACTTT	CATTEDGWGNSPLHF
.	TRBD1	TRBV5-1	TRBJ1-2	TGCGCCAGCAGCGTAGACAGGGCCCAGGGCTACACCTTC	CASSVDRAQGYTF
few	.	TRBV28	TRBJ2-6	TGTGCCAGCACCTTAGACGGCTCTGGGGCCAACGTCCTGACTTTC	CASTLDGSGANVLTF
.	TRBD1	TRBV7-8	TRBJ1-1	TGTGCCAGCAGCTTAATCGGGGACAGGGGGGGCACTGAAGCTTTCTTT	CASSLIGDRGGTEAFF
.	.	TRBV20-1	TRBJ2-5	TGCAGTGCCAGTGACCAAGAGACCCAGTACTTC	CSASDQETQYF
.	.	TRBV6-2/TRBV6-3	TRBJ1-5	TGTGCCAGCAGTTACTCCCACAATCAGCCCCAGCATTTT	CASSYSHNQPQHF
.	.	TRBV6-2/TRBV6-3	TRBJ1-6	TGTGCCAGCAGTTCTTCCAGGGGTAGACCCCTCCACTTT	CASSSSRGRPLHF
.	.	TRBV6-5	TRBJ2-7	TGTGCCAGCCTTTATCGACCCCGAGTGGCCTACGAGCAGTACTTC	CASLYRPRVAYEQYF
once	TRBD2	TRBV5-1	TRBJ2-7	TGCGCCAGCAGCTTGCCACTAGCGGGAGTGGACGAGCAGTACTTC	CASSLPLAGVDEQYF
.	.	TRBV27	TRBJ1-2	TGTGCCAGCAGTCCCTTAGGGTTTGATGGCTACACCTTC	CASSPLGFDGYTF
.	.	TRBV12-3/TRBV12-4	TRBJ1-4	TGTGCCAGCAGTTTCCGGTTTAATGAAAAACTGTTTTTT	CASSFRFNEKLFF
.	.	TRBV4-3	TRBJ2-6	TGCGCCAGCAGCCGGGACAACTCTGGGGCCAACGTCCTGATTTTC	CASSRDNSGANVLIF
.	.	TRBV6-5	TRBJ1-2	TGTGCCAGCAGCACAGCGGACTATGGCTACACCTTC	CASSTADYGYTF
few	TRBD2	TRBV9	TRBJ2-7	TGTGCCAGCAGCGTAGGACTAGCGGGAGGAGGTTCCTACGAGCAGTACTTC	CASSVGLAGGGSYEQYF
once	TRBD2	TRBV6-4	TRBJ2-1	TGTGCCAGCACGTATTTAGCGGGGAAATACAATGAGCAGTTCTTC	CASTYLAGKYNEQFF
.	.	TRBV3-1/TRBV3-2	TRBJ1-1	TGTGCCAGCAGCCAAGCACAACCTTGGGGTAACACTGAAGCTTTCTTT	CASSQAQPWGNTEAFF
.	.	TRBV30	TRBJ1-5	TGTGCCTGGAGTGTCGACAGTCATAGCAATCAGCCCCAGCATTTT	CAWSVDSHSNQPQHF
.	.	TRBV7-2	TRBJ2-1	TGTGCCAGCAGCTTAGCCCAGGTGTACAATGAGCAGTTCTTC	CASSLAQVYNEQFF
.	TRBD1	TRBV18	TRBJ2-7	TGTGCCAGCTCATACAGACAGGGTAGCTCCTACGAGCAGTACTTC	CASSYRQGSSYEQYF
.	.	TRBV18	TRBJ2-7	TGTGCCAGCTCACCGGGAATCTCCTACGAGCAGTACTTC	CASSPGISYEQYF
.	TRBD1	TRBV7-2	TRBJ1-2	TGTGCCAGCAGTTCATTTTGGGGGGCCACCGGGACAGCTAACTATGGCTACACCTTC	CASSSFWGATGTANYGYTF
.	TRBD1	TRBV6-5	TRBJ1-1	TGTGCCAGCAGACCGGGACAGGACACTGAAGCTTTCTTT	CASRPGQDTEAFF
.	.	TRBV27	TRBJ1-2	TGTGCCAGCGGTCCGGGACACTCCTATGGCTACACCTTC	CASGPGHSYGYTF
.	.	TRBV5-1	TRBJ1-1	TGCGCCAGCAGCTTGCAGAACACTGAAGCTTTCTTT	CASSLQNTEAFF
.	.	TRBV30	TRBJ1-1	TGTGCCTGGGCCCGACGGATGCCGAACACTGAAGCTTTCTTT	CAWARRMPNTEAFF
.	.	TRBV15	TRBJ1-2	TGTGCCACCAGCAGAGAGAGGGGGGTTGATGAATGGCGAGCTAACTATGGCTACACCTTC	CATSRERGVDEWRANYGYTF
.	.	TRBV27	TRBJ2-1	TGTGCCAGCAGTTTACAGGCTAACCATGAGCAGTTCTTC	CASSLQANHEQFF
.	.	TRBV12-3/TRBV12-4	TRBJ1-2	TGTGCCAGCAGTTTAGGCAGGGGATATGGCTACACCTTC	CASSLGRGYGYTF
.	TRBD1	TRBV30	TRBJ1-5	TGTGCCTGGAGTGCCGCCGGGACAGAGAATAGCAATCAGCCCCAGCATTTT	CAWSAAGTENSNQPQHF
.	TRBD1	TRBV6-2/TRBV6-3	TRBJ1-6	TGTGCCAGCAGTTACATCGGACAGGGCGACTATAATTCACCCCTCCACTTT	CASSYIGQGDYNSPLHF
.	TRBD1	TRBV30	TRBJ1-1	TGTGCCTGGAATGGACAGGGGAATAAGAACACTGAAGCTTTCTTT	CAWNGQGNKNTEAFF
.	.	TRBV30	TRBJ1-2	TGTGCCTGGACCCGGACAGCTAACTATGGCTACACCTTC	CAWTRTANYGYTF
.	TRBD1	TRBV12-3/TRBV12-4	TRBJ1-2	TGTGCCAGCAGCAGGGGGCGCGCCTATGGCTACACCTTC	CASSRGRAYGYTF